This record concerns one TCR beta chain sequence. The V end was cut by 7 bases, the J end by 0 bases, with 10 bases between. Germline V gives CDR1 SGHNT, CDR2 YENEEA. The CDR3 is 14 residues long. This entry comes from a study of technical replicates of blood from a few donors. Sequenced by immunoSEQ multiplex PCR; TCRdb stores in-frame clones only, minus some. The data hold nearly 90,000 clones, with just under 95% observed a single time. The source of this sequence is a human donor in good health. The genes are TRBV11-3 and TRBJ2-1, with D perhaps matching TRBD2 (5 bases). Sequencing used T cells isolated from PBMCs. The CDR3, as DNA: TGTGCCAGCACGAGGGTCCCCTCCTACAATGAGCAGTTCTTC. Amino acid sequence: CASTRVPSYNEQFF.